A selection of T cell receptor beta chains follows, all from one sample in a study of blood T cells in healthy people across ages. MiXCR, run by TCRdb on the 5' RACE reads, gives a single entry per CDR3 protein. The sample has approximately 2,000,000 distinct CDR3 sequences, roughly two fifths seen once. The source material was blood. All receptors come from a human donor in good health. Both conserved end residues are part of each CDR3. A D gene is named only where the DNA matches it firmly. Clone size is stated in some rows and not others, as once, few, many or a class when expanded.

J gene | D gene | V gene | clone size | CDR3 protein | CDR3 DNA
TRBJ1-2 | - | TRBV7-3 | - | CASSSGLGGGYTF | TGTGCCAGCAGCTCTGGCCTGGGGGGTGGCTACACCTTC
TRBJ2-7 | - | TRBV29-1 | - | CSAKGQFLYEQYF | TGCAGCGCCAAAGGGCAGTTTTTATACGAGCAGTACTTC
TRBJ1-1 | - | TRBV20-1 | few | CSAVSVDRQAFF | TGCAGTGCTGTGAGCGTGGACCGTCAGGCTTTCTTT
TRBJ1-5 | TRBD1 | TRBV20-1 | few | CSGVDRDGRGQPQHF | TGCAGTGGTGTGGACAGGGACGGCCGGGGTCAGCCCCAGCATTTT
TRBJ1-5 | TRBD1 | TRBV6-1 | once | CASRGPGTGSQPQHF | TGTGCCAGCAGAGGGCCCGGGACAGGGAGTCAGCCCCAGCATTTT
TRBJ1-5 | - | TRBV7-2 | - | CASSLFGGRGDQPQHF | TGTGCCAGCAGCTTATTTGGGGGAAGGGGGGATCAGCCCCAGCATTTT
TRBJ2-7 | - | TRBV7-2 | - | CASSLQNEQYF | TGTGCCAGCAGCCTCCAAAACGAGCAGTACTTC
TRBJ2-1 | - | TRBV7-2 | few | CASSPDKDEQFF | TGTGCCAGCAGCCCCGATAAAGATGAGCAGTTCTTC
TRBJ1-2 | TRBD1 | TRBV9 | - | CASSASDRGVYGYTF | TGTGCCAGCAGCGCCTCGGACAGGGGCGTATATGGCTACACCTTC
TRBJ2-5 | - | TRBV29-1 | - | CSVDLPGSIETQYF | TGCAGCGTTGACCTCCCGGGAAGTATCGAGACCCAGTACTTC
TRBJ1-4 | TRBD1 | TRBV6-6 | - | CATTKRGQVGEKLFF | TGTGCCACCACTAAGAGGGGACAGGTCGGGGAAAAACTGTTTTTT
TRBJ1-6 | - | TRBV12-3/TRBV12-4 | - | CASSRQAAPLHF | TGTGCCAGCAGCCGTCAAGCGGCACCCCTCCACTTT
TRBJ2-1 | - | TRBV20-1 | - | CSASGGIYEQFF | TGCAGTGCTAGCGGGGGAATCTACGAGCAGTTCTTC
TRBJ2-7 | TRBD2 | TRBV29-1 | - | CSVDSRGGSEQYF | TGCAGCGTTGATAGTCGGGGAGGGAGCGAGCAGTACTTC
TRBJ1-3 | - | TRBV3-1 | - | CASSQDNRVGNTIYF | TGTGCCAGCAGCCAAGACAACAGGGTTGGAAACACCATATATTTT
TRBJ1-5 | TRBD1 | TRBV7-2 | few | CASSLAGTGLYSNQPQHF | TGTGCCAGCAGCTTAGCTGGGACAGGACTATATAGCAATCAGCCCCAGCATTTT
TRBJ1-1 | TRBD1 | TRBV29-1 | - | CSAIKGDRSYEAFF | TGCAGCGCGATAAAGGGGGACAGGAGTTATGAAGCTTTCTTT
TRBJ2-1 | - | TRBV29-1 | - | CSAETSPSYNEQFF | TGCAGCGCCGAGACTAGTCCCTCCTACAATGAGCAGTTCTTC
TRBJ2-1 | - | TRBV7-7 | - | CASSLERGLAPNNEQFF | TGTGCCAGCAGCTTAGAACGGGGGCTTGCGCCGAACAATGAGCAGTTCTTC
TRBJ2-5 | - | TRBV10-2 | - | CATQTGTLEETQYF | TGCGCCACCCAAACTGGGACACTAGAAGAGACCCAGTACTTC
TRBJ1-5 | - | TRBV6-1 | few | CASSVGERSPQHF | TGTGCCAGCAGTGTCGGGGAAAGGTCACCCCAGCATTTT
TRBJ2-5 | - | TRBV9 | few | CASSVDWEETQYF | TGTGCCAGCAGCGTAGACTGGGAAGAGACCCAGTACTTC
TRBJ2-5 | TRBD2 | TRBV12-3/TRBV12-4 | few | CASSLMAGEETQYF | TGTGCCAGCAGTTTAATGGCGGGGGAAGAGACCCAGTACTTC
TRBJ1-2 | - | TRBV7-2 | - | CASTLGPSNYGYTF | TGTGCCAGCACCTTGGGGCCCTCCAACTATGGCTACACCTTC
TRBJ2-7 | - | TRBV3-1 | - | CASSQETGRYEQYF | TGTGCCAGCAGCCAAGAGACGGGCCGCTACGAGCAGTACTTC
TRBJ2-5 | - | TRBV9 | - | CASSVIGSQETQYF | TGTGCCAGCAGCGTCATCGGGAGCCAAGAGACCCAGTACTTC
TRBJ2-5 | - | TRBV7-9 | - | CASSFAGVERETQYF | TGTGCCAGCAGCTTCGCCGGGGTCGAAAGGGAGACCCAGTACTTC
TRBJ2-1 | - | TRBV7-7 | - | CASSPRLPYSYNEQFF | TGTGCTAGCAGCCCCCGACTACCCTACTCCTACAATGAGCAGTTCTTC
TRBJ2-3 | - | TRBV4-1 | few | CASSQERGALTDTQYF | TGCGCCAGCAGCCAAGAAAGAGGGGCCCTCACAGATACGCAGTATTTT
TRBJ2-1 | - | TRBV29-1 | - | CSVDGQPYNEQFF | TGCAGCGTTGATGGACAGCCTTACAATGAGCAGTTCTTC
TRBJ1-3 | - | TRBV10-3 | - | CATRTGTDVSGDTIYF | TGTGCCACCAGAACCGGGACGGATGTTTCTGGAGACACCATATATTTT
TRBJ2-1 | - | TRBV7-3 | few | CASSLMGTGYNEQFF | TGCGCCAGCAGCCTCATGGGGACGGGGTACAATGAGCAGTTCTTC
TRBJ2-7 | - | TRBV29-1 | many | CSVGQDYEQYF | TGCAGCGTGGGGCAAGACTACGAGCAGTACTTC
TRBJ1-2 | - | TRBV7-2 | few | CASSPSMILNYGYTF | TGTGCCAGCAGCCCTTCCATGATTCTTAACTATGGCTACACCTTC
TRBJ2-7 | TRBD1 | TRBV4-3 | few | CASSQGRQGAYEQYF | TGCGCCAGCAGCCAAGGCAGACAGGGGGCTTACGAGCAGTACTTC